The present T cell receptor (beta chain) was sequenced within a study of blood T cell repertoires in COVID-19. Study-wide context: COVID-19 samples from acute and convalescent phases originated in the United States, Italy and Spain. T cells, B-cell-depleted T cells, or PBMCs supplied cDNA or gDNA.

Authors' processing steps: Amplification with reference gene primers provided the estimates of nucleated cell counts. Assay used: immunoSEQ multiplex PCR; TCRdb lists only in-frame clones, some missing. V, J and clone size were drawn from that table, and D and trimming were deduced from the DNA. The data hold approximately 100,000 clones, with 85% to 90% observed a single time. This CDR3 is 13 amino acids long. Trimming took 7 bases from V and 8 from J; bases not matched to a gene: 10. The sequencing sample was made of peripheral blood. This receptor was obtained from a human donor in a cohort sampled during active COVID-19. The rearrangement links TRBV12-3 or TRBV12-4 to TRBJ1-2; 7 bases are shared with TRBD1. The CDR3 here is CASTVQGIAGYTF. The CDR3 DNA sequence: TGTGCCAGCACCGTACAGGGGATTGCGGGCTACACCTTC.